This entry lists 19 T cell receptor beta chains sequenced from one sample in a study of blood T cells in healthy people across ages. A sample-barcoded 5' primer and a J-beta primer mix were used in a second PCR of roughly 6 to 11 cycles. TCRdb re-analysed the 5' RACE reads in MiXCR, keeping a single row per CDR3 protein. The table lists about 1.5 million distinct CDR3 sequences, approximately 39% of them singletons. Sequenced material: blood. Receptors were obtained from a woman between 18 and 29 years old in good health.

The J gene is TRBJ2-7, the V gene TRBV20-1; 13 bases align to TRBD2. V dropped 3 bases and J dropped 2; count of bases not matched to a gene: 4. The CDR3 consists of 15 residues. The germline V gene has CDR1 DFQATT and CDR2 SNEGSKA (reference sequence). Here the CDR3 DNA reads TGCAGTGCTAGCAGACTAGCGGGAGGACCCTACGAGCAGTACTTC. The encoded protein is CSASRLAGGPYEQYF.

The rearrangement joins TRBV6-2 or TRBV6-3 to TRBJ1-2; tentative D call: TRBD1 (6 bases). The V gene lost 6 bases and the J gene lost 9 bases, with 14 bases spanning the gap. Per the germline V gene, CDR1 is MNHEY and CDR2 is SVGEGT. This CDR3 spans 12 amino acids. Written as DNA, the CDR3 is TGTGCCAGCAGCCTTGCGGACAGACGCTACACCTTC. Encoded protein: CASSLADRRYTF.

In its sample, this clonotype was seen a few times. This chain uses TRBV12-3 or TRBV12-4 with TRBJ1-6; 7 bases line up with TRBD1. V dropped 4 bases and J dropped 7; count of bases not matched to a gene: 4. This CDR3 spans 14 amino acids. The CDR3 reads CASSSETGNSPLHF. The CDR3 region has the DNA TGTGCCAGCAGTTCCGAGACAGGGAATTCACCCCTCCACTTT.

This clonotype appeared a few times. The V gene is TRBV7-2, the J gene TRBJ1-1, with TRBD1 matching 10 bases. Germline loops: CDR1 SGHTA, CDR2 FQGNSA. The J segment lost 3 bases and the V segment lost 6 bases, leaving 7 bases of the junction unmatched. The CDR3 totals 15 residues. CDR3 sequence: CASSWTGGRDTEAFF. In DNA form, the CDR3 reads TGTGCCAGCAGTTGGACAGGGGGTAGAGACACTGAAGCTTTCTTT.

The chain combines TRBV9 with TRBJ1-2, with D possibly TRBD1 on 5 matching bases. The CDR3 has 16 residues. CDR1 and CDR2 (germline): SGDLS, YYNGEE. Trimming took 4 bases from V and 0 from J, leaving 16 bases between them. The CDR3 sequence: CASSTRAQAPNYGYTF. The CDR3 DNA reads as TGTGCCAGCAGCACCCGAGCACAGGCACCTAACTATGGCTACACCTTC.

CDR3 bases: TGCGCCAGCAGCCTTGGGCTAGCGGGAGGTCCCGGGGATACGCAGTATTTT. Amino acids: CASSLGLAGGPGDTQYF. The chain has TRBV4-3 and TRBJ2-3; 11 bases are a match to TRBD2. Trimming removed 4 bases from V and 6 bases from J; junction bases left unmatched: 12. The CDR3 is 17 residues long. The germline gives CDR1 LGHNA, CDR2 YSLEER.

The chain links TRBV7-3 to TRBJ2-2; D call uncertain. The CDR3 is 14 residues long. The germline V gene has CDR1 SGHTA and CDR2 FQGTGA. V was pared by 0 bases and J by 7 bases, with 9 bases between. CDR3 sequence (DNA): TGTGCCAGCAGCTTAACAGGGTCGGTCGGGGAGCTGTTTTTT. It translates to CASSLTGSVGELFF. The variable domain in full, with the rest retrieved from reference TRBV7-3 and TRBJ2-2, is GAGVSQTPSNKVTEKGKYVELRCDPISGHTALYWYRQSLGQGPEFLIYFQGTGAADDSGLPNDRFFAVRPEGSVSTLKIQRTERGDSAVYLCASSLTGSVGELFFGEGSRLTVL.

The V gene is TRBV14, the J gene TRBJ1-4; D is unresolved. V lost 1 base and J 7 bases, leaving 13 bases between the germline ends. This CDR3 spans 15 amino acids. The V gene's germline CDR1 is SGHDN and CDR2 FVKESK. The CDR3 sequence: CASSQVTGVAEKLFF. The CDR3 DNA sequence: TGTGCCAGCAGCCAAGTTACGGGAGTCGCTGAAAAACTGTTTTTT.

This clonotype was found a few times. The genes are TRBV28 and TRBJ1-2; 10 bases match TRBD1. CDR1 and CDR2 (germline): MDHEN, SYDVKM. The ends lost 1 base at V and 2 bases at J; junction bases unmatched: 7. This CDR3 is built from 17 residues. The CDR3 is CASSLSQGTGENYGYTF. For the CDR3, the DNA is TGTGCCAGCAGTTTATCCCAAGGGACAGGGGAAAACTATGGCTACACCTTC.

The V gene is TRBV12-5, the J gene TRBJ2-2, with TRBD1 identical over 7 bases. V dropped 4 bases and J dropped 6; count of bases not matched to a gene: 8. The CDR3 has 15 amino acids. Germline-derived CDR1 and CDR2 are LGHNT and FRNRAP. The CDR3: CASGSYRGSAGELFF. CDR3 DNA sequence: TGTGCTAGTGGTTCATACAGGGGATCGGCCGGGGAGCTGTTTTTT. Based on the CDR3 plus reference TRBV12-5 and TRBJ2-2, the full variable domain is DARVTQTPRHKVTEMGQEVTMRCQPILGHNTVFWYRQTMMQGLELLAYFRNRAPLDDSGMPKDRFSAEMPDATLATLKIQPSEPRDSAVYFCASGSYRGSAGELFFGEGSRLTVL.

This chain joins TRBV7-6 and TRBJ1-1; no reliable D call. The germline V gene has CDR1 SGHVS and CDR2 FNYEAQ. Between the trimmed V and J ends, which lost 3 bases and 3 bases, there was a span of 14 bases. The CDR3 sequence is 15 residues long. CDR3: CASSFSGGRDTEAFF. The CDR3 nucleotides are TGTGCCAGCAGCTTTAGCGGAGGACGCGACACTGAAGCTTTCTTT.

The V call is TRBV20-1, the J call TRBJ1-3, with D possibly being TRBD1 (6 bases). CDR1 is DFQATT, CDR2 SNEGSKA, per germline (reference sequence). The CDR3 spans 18 residues. V was clipped by 1 base and J by 8 bases, with 27 bases between them. The chain's CDR3 is CSARGGPYVTGLRDTIYF. The CDR3 DNA follows: TGCAGTGCTAGAGGTGGCCCGTATGTTACAGGGTTAAGAGACACCATATATTTT.

The chain links TRBV2 to TRBJ1-1; 9 positions match TRBD1. Germline V gene lookup returns CDR1 SNHLY and CDR2 FYNNEI. CDR3 size: 16 residues. The V and J ends lost 6 bases and 4 bases, in that order; junction bases with no gene match: 12. Written as DNA, the CDR3 is TGTGCCAGCAGGGACACAGGGGGCGGTATGGGCACTGAAGCTTTCTTT. Translated, it gives CASRDTGGGMGTEAFF.

V is TRBV10-2 and J is TRBJ2-7; 7 bases agree with TRBD2. V dropped 1 base and J dropped 2; count of bases not matched to a gene: 5. Germline CDR1 reads WSHSY; CDR2 reads SAAADI. The CDR3 is made up of 15 amino acids. DNA of the CDR3: TGCGCCAGCAGTGAGTTTGGGGGGGGAGCCTACGAGCAGTACTTC. Protein: CASSEFGGGAYEQYF.

V gene TRBV6-1 combines with J gene TRBJ2-1; 11 positions agree with TRBD2. The germline CDR1 and CDR2 sequences are MNHNS and SASEGT. The CDR3 is 13 amino acids. The V segment lost 7 bases and the J segment 12 bases; nucleotides outside the gene matches: 8. CDR3 coding DNA: TGTGCCAGCAAGGAACTAGCGGGAGCATGGCAGTTCTTC. This sequence encodes CASKELAGAWQFF.

This clonotype has just a few counts. The CDR3 DNA reads TGCGCCAGCAGCCAACAAGCCCTCAGGGGAGACAACCCTGAAGCTTTCTTT. Encoded protein: CASSQQALRGDNPEAFF. This sequence joins TRBV4-1 and TRBJ1-1; D might be TRBD1 (6 bases). V dropped 2 bases and J dropped 6 bases, with 22 bases sitting between them. This CDR3 is built from 17 residues. Germline lookup yields CDR1 MGHRA and CDR2 YSYEKL.

The genes are TRBV5-1 and TRBJ1-5; 8 bases agree with TRBD1. Germline assignment: CDR1 SGHRS and CDR2 YFSETQ. J was trimmed by 2 bases and V by 4 bases; bases with no gene match: 5. The CDR3 covers 15 residues. As DNA, the CDR3 is TGCGCCAGCAGCCGGACAGGGTCTGGCAATCAGCCCCAGCATTTT. Its protein product is CASSRTGSGNQPQHF.

The rearrangement uses TRBV20-1 and TRBJ2-3; 14 bases line up with TRBD2. The J segment lost 5 bases and the V segment lost 1 base, leaving 8 bases of the junction unmatched. CDR3 length equals 17 residues. The germline V gene has CDR1 DFQATT and CDR2 SNEGSKA (reference sequence). This CDR3 reads CSARAFGTSGGEDTQYF. The CDR3 nucleotides are TGCAGTGCTAGAGCGTTCGGGACTAGCGGGGGCGAAGATACGCAGTATTTT.

This chain uses TRBV6-2 or TRBV6-3 with TRBJ2-2; D ambiguous. The CDR3 runs to 15 residues. V lost 7 bases and J 2 bases, leaving 14 bases between the germline ends. Germline V gene lookup returns CDR1 MNHEY and CDR2 SVGEGT. The CDR3 is CASMVLSINTGELFF. The CDR3 DNA sequence: TGTGCCAGCATGGTTCTCAGCATAAACACCGGGGAGCTGTTTTTT.